Sequencing of this T cell receptor beta chain was carried out in a study of cytomegalovirus exposure and HLA in healthy donors. The overall study: Unique TCR beta sequences numbering 95 million to 130 million came from 150 million to 200 million T cells in an earlier analysis. General study findings and limits: Analysis performed later found under 20,000 TCR beta sequences associated with HLA alleles at 0.05 false discovery rate.

This clone was recorded once. Its antigen is not known. The CDR3 totals 14 residues. Unmatched junction bases numbered 3, after V lost 6 bases and J lost 3 bases. Per the germline V gene, CDR1 is ENHRY and CDR2 is SYGVKD. In the PCR, 60 Vbeta and 13 Jbeta primers were used. The method was immunoSEQ multiplex PCR; TCRdb's version includes in-frame clones alone and lacks a portion of them. The sample includes roughly 240,000 clones, roughly 78% of them seen just once. The specimen was PBMCs. This sequence was found in a boy aged 10-17 years in good health and CMV-seronegative. V usage is TRBV10-3 and J usage is TRBJ1-1; TRBD1 aligns across 11 bases. The CDR3 reads CAISGTGGDTEAFF. Here the CDR3 DNA reads TGTGCCATCAGCGGGACAGGGGGGGACACTGAAGCTTTCTTT.